Listed here are 3 T cell receptor beta chains from one sample, sequenced in a study of metastatic and nonmetastatic thyroid tumors. TCRdb re-analyzed the PCR reads using MiXCR. The table has 30,000 to 45,000 clones, less than 60% seen once. Patients were all untreated before their thyroid surgery. The material sequenced was tumor tissue. Receptors originate from a male donor with papillary thyroid cancer or a benign thyroid nodule (not recorded which). Some clones in this sample may be carry-over from other donors' samples.

The chain carries TRBV6-5 and TRBJ1-3; possibly TRBD1 for D (5 bases). Germline CDR1 MNHEY, CDR2 SVGAGI. The CDR3 is made up of 14 amino acids. V lost 4 bases and J lost 0, with 7 bases in between. CDR3 sequence: CASSSGNSGNTIYF. The CDR3 DNA reads TGTGCCAGCAGTTCAGGGAACTCTGGAAACACCATATATTTT.

The rearrangement joins TRBV5-1 to TRBJ2-5; D unresolved. This CDR3 region has 15 residues. Trimming took off 4 bases at V and 5 bases at J, with 18 bases between the two ends. Germline lookup yields CDR1 SGHRS and CDR2 YFSETQ. The CDR3 spells CASSLSFSLMETQYF. The CDR3 DNA follows: TGCGCCAGCAGCCTTTCGTTTTCCCTAATGGAGACCCAGTACTTC.

The chain has TRBV6-1 and TRBJ2-3; 7 bases line up with TRBD2. The CDR3 is 14 residues long. Germline V lookup: CDR1 MNHNS, CDR2 SASEGT. With 7 bases clipped from V and 2 bases from J, the junction kept 6 bases outside the gene matches. The CDR3 here is CASTFAGATDTQYF. As DNA, the CDR3 is TGTGCCAGCACCTTTGCGGGAGCCACAGATACGCAGTATTTT.